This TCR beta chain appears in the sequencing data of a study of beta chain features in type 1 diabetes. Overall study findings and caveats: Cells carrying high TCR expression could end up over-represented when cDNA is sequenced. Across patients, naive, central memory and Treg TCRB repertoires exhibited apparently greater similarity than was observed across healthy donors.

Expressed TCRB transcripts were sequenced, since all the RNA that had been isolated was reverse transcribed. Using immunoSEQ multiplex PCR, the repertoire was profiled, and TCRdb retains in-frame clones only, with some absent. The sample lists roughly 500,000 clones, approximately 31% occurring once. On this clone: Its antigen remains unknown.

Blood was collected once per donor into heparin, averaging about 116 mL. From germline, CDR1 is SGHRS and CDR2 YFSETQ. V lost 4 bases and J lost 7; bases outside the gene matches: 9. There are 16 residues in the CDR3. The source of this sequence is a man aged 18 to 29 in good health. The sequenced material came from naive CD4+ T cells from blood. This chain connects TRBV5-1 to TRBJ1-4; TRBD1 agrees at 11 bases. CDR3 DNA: TGCGCCAGCAGCATCCCAACCGGGACAGGGGGTGAAAAACTGTTTTTT. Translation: CASSIPTGTGGEKLFF.